Presented here are 18 T cell receptor beta chains from one specimen sequenced in a study of T-cell memory formation after mild COVID-19. One entry per CDR3 protein, called by TCRdb with MiXCR from the 5' RACE reads. The data show 200,000 to 300,000 distinct CDR3 sequences, 9.4% seen once. What was sequenced was PBMCs or a T cell subset sorted from them (not recorded which). These receptor sequences come from a man younger than 30 who had mild COVID-19 (a few samples of this study predate the infection). Cell type and time point are not known.

This chain connects TRBV7-6 to TRBJ1-6; possibly TRBD1 for D (6 bases). The V end lost 0 bases, the J end lost 7 bases, and 10 bases lay between the germline ends. The CDR3 is made up of 15 amino acids. Looked up from germline, CDR1 is SGHVS and CDR2 is FNYEAQ. CDR3 sequence reads: CASSLARGGNSPLHF. CDR3 DNA: TGTGCCAGCAGCTTAGCGCGAGGGGGGAATTCACCCCTCCACTTT. Looking up the rest from reference TRBV7-6 and TRBJ1-6 gives the full variable domain: GAGVSQSPRYKVTKRGQDVALRCDPISGHVSLYWYRQALGQGPEFLTYFNYEAQQDKSGLPNDRFSAERPEGSISTLTIQRTEQRDSAMYRCASSLARGGNSPLHFGNGTRLTVT.

The chain carries TRBV11-1 and TRBJ2-5; perhaps TRBD2 as D (6 bases). Looked up from germline, CDR1 is SGHAT and CDR2 is FQDESV (reference sequence). Trimming took 5 bases from V and 3 from J, leaving 13 bases between them. The CDR3 has 14 residues. The CDR3 bases are TGTGCCAGCAGCCCTTCGCGCGGGGAAGAGACCCAGTACTTC. It yields the protein CASSPSRGEETQYF. The whole variable domain, filled in from reference TRBV11-1 and TRBJ2-5, reads EAEVAQSPRYKITEKSQAVAFWCDPISGHATLYWYRQILGQGPELLVQFQDESVVDDSQLPKDRFSAERLKGVDSTLKIQPAELGDSAMYLCASSPSRGEETQYFGPGTRLLVL.

In its sample, this clonotype was seen a few times. This chain links TRBV5-1 with TRBJ2-5; D gene uncertain. In germline, CDR1 is SGHRS, CDR2 YFSETQ. CDR3 length: 15 residues. Trimming left V 0 bases short and J 1 base short, with 10 bases between. In DNA form, the CDR3 reads TGCGCCAGCAGCTTGGCCGGTATGCTCCAAGAGACCCAGTACTTC. It is translated as CASSLAGMLQETQYF.

J is TRBJ1-5 and V is TRBV5-1; D is unclear. The V and J ends lost 1 base and 6 bases respectively, with 8 bases between them. The CDR3 covers 13 residues. Germline V gene lookup returns CDR1 SGHRS and CDR2 YFSETQ. The CDR3 DNA reads TGCGCCAGCAGCTTGTCAGGACTTCAGCCCCAGCATTTT. Protein: CASSLSGLQPQHF.

Only a few counts were recorded for this clonotype. V gene TRBV12-3 or TRBV12-4 combines with J gene TRBJ2-2; no reliable D call. The CDR3 spans 12 residues. Deletions cut 2 bases from V and 5 bases from J, with 3 bases between. The DNA for the CDR3 is TGTGCCAGCAGTTTAATGACCGGGGAGCTGTTTTTT. Its protein product is CASSLMTGELFF.

The CDR3 nucleotides are TGCAGGACTCAAAGGCAGGAGACCCAGTACTTC. Residues: CRTQRQETQYF. The V gene is TRBV20-1, the J gene TRBJ2-5; the D is unclear. The CDR3 extends over 11 amino acids. Germline CDR1 and CDR2: DFQATT and SNEGSKA (reference sequence).

This chain uses TRBV2 with TRBJ2-2, with D possibly being TRBD2 (5 bases). The CDR3 totals 13 residues. V lost 7 bases to trimming and J lost 5 bases, with 11 bases between them. The germline V gene encodes CDR1 SNHLY and CDR2 FYNNEI. DNA of the CDR3: TGTGCCAGCAATACTAGGATTACCGGGGAGCTGTTTTTT. This gives the protein CASNTRITGELFF.

In its sample, this clonotype was seen many times. The junction shows a germline mismatch at one end, possibly a read error. The J gene is TRBJ2-7, the V gene TRBV29-1; no clear D. The CDR3 is made up of 14 amino acids. Germline assignment: CDR1 SQVTM and CDR2 ANQGSEA. The CDR3 reads CSVVARRSSYEQYF. The CDR3 DNA follows: TGCAGCGTGGTCGCTCGCCGAAGCTCCTATGAGCAGTACTTC.

This clonotype was counted many times. The chain is built from TRBV11-2 and TRBJ2-5; the D gene is possibly TRBD1 (6 bases). V lost 1 base and J 4 bases, leaving 13 bases between the germline ends. This CDR3 has 15 amino acids. The V gene's germline CDR1 is SGHAT and CDR2 FQNNGV. CDR3 loop: CASSLGDRLLETQYF. The CDR3 nucleotides are TGTGCCAGCAGCTTAGGCGACAGGCTCCTAGAGACCCAGTACTTC. The full variable domain, with the rest looked up from reference TRBV11-2 and TRBJ2-5, is EAGVAQSPRYKIIEKRQSVAFWCNPISGHATLYWYQQILGQGPKLLIQFQNNGVVDDSQLPKDRFSAERLKGVDSTLKIQPAKLEDSAVYLCASSLGDRLLETQYFGPGTRLLVL.

The rearrangement links TRBV20-1 to TRBJ2-7; D might be TRBD1 or TRBD2, each matching 5 bases. This CDR3 comprises 14 residues. Germline V gene data show CDR1 as DFQATT and CDR2 as SNEGSKA (reference sequence). V was trimmed by 5 bases and J by 2 bases, leaving 16 bases between them. The CDR3 reads CSAWGTRQTYEQYV. The CDR3 DNA reads TGCAGTGCTTGGGGAACTAGACAGACCTACGAGCAGTACGTC.

This chain connects TRBV7-9 to TRBJ2-7; 8 bases are shared with TRBD1. From germline, CDR1 is SEHNR and CDR2 FQNEAQ (reference sequence). CDR3 length: 14 amino acids. With 10 bases clipped from V and 3 bases from J, the junction kept 11 bases outside the gene matches. The CDR3 nucleotides read TGTGCCACCCAACCGGGACAGGTAAACTACGAGCAGTACTTC. Translated, it gives CATQPGQVNYEQYF.

The chain employs TRBV12-3 or TRBV12-4 and TRBJ1-5, with a possible D match to TRBD1 (6 bases). V gave up 1 base and J gave up 9 bases, with 22 bases separating them. The CDR3 length is 17 residues. The CDR3 sequence: CASSLEGTGGLELPQHF. The CDR3 region has the DNA TGTGCCAGCAGTTTAGAGGGGACGGGGGGCCTGGAACTGCCCCAGCATTTT.

V gene TRBV25-1 combines with J gene TRBJ2-7; TRBD2 matches 8 bases. CDR1 and CDR2 from the germline V gene are MGHDK and SYGVNS. After removal of 3 bases from V and 4 bases from J, the junction contained 11 bases not matched to a gene. The CDR3 runs to 16 residues. For the CDR3, the DNA is TGTGCCAGCAGTGATGATGTGCGGGGGGACGGGTACGAGCAGTACTTC. As protein: CASSDDVRGDGYEQYF.

This clonotype was recorded many times. V is TRBV3-1 and J is TRBJ1-5; TRBD1 might be the D (6 bases). Germline V CDR1 and CDR2: LGHDT, YNNKEL (reference sequence). The CDR3 totals 17 residues. Trimming cost V 1 base and J 4 bases, with 17 bases left between them. CDR3 amino acids: CASSQGGALDLNQPQHF. CDR3 sequence (DNA): TGTGCCAGCAGCCAAGGGGGGGCTCTAGATCTTAATCAGCCCCAGCATTTT.

The chain uses TRBV9 and TRBJ2-5; D gene unclear. The V gene lost 2 bases and the J gene lost 3 bases, with 11 bases spanning the gap. This CDR3 is built from 14 residues. From germline, CDR1 is SGDLS and CDR2 YYNGEE. In nucleotides, the CDR3 is TGTGCCAGCAGCGTGACGACGGAGAAAGAGACCCAGTACTTC. Encoded protein: CASSVTTEKETQYF.

The J gene is TRBJ2-2, the V gene TRBV21-1; TRBD2 was called by the table and not checked on the DNA. TRBV21-1 is a listed pseudogene. The CDR3 consists of 16 residues. CDR3 loop: CASSSSRLAGAGELFF. The CDR3, as DNA: TGTGCCAGCAGCTCTTCCAGACTAGCAGGAGCCGGGGAGCTGTTTTTT.

The chain has TRBV5-6 and TRBJ1-1; 12 nucleotides agree with TRBD1. CDR3 length: 15 amino acids. Germline V gene sequence: CDR1 SGHDT, CDR2 YYEEEE. V lost 0 bases to trimming and J lost 6 bases; unmatched junction nucleotides: 3. Here the CDR3 reads CASSLAGQGAPEAFF. The CDR3 region has the DNA TGTGCCAGCAGCTTGGCGGGACAGGGGGCTCCTGAAGCTTTCTTT.

This clonotype has just a few counts. This chain links TRBV7-3 with TRBJ2-1; TRBD2 agrees at 9 bases. Per the germline V gene, CDR1 is SGHTA and CDR2 is FQGTGA. V gave up 5 bases and J gave up 9 bases; unmatched junction bases: 8. This CDR3 is built from 14 residues. The CDR3 spells CASSPTSGGTEQFF. The DNA of the CDR3 is TGTGCCAGCAGCCCGACTAGCGGAGGTACTGAGCAGTTCTTC.